A selection of T cell receptor beta chains follows, all from one sample in a study of T cell responses to AZD1222 COVID-19 vaccine. Here immunoSEQ multiplex PCR was the method, and the copy in TCRdb shows in-frame clones only, minus some. This sample has about 110,000 clones, with 70% to 90% found just once. Here the sequenced sample was peripheral blood, taken on day 0 of AZD1222 vaccination. These receptors all come from an adult in good health. Both conserved end residues are part of each CDR3. D genes are given only for firm matches. A row's size may be missing; if present it is once, few, many or a size class.

DNA: TGTGCCAGCAACCGTTGGGGGTCCTACGAGCAGTACTTC
CDR3: CASNRWGSYEQYF
length: 13
V: TRBV7-9
size: -
J: TRBJ2-7
D: -

DNA: TGTGCCAGCAGCTTCCCCCCACGGGAGACCCAGTACTTC
CDR3: CASSFPPRETQYF
length: 13
V: TRBV7-9
size: -
J: TRBJ2-5
D: -

DNA: TGCGCCAGCAGCTTGATGGGGGGCGAGGAGACCCAGTACTTC
CDR3: CASSLMGGEETQYF
length: 14
V: TRBV5-1
size: -
J: TRBJ2-5
D: -

DNA: TGTGCCATCAGTGGCAGAACTAACTATGGCTACACCTTC
CDR3: CAISGRTNYGYTF
length: 13
V: TRBV10-3
size: -
J: TRBJ1-2
D: -

DNA: TGCAGCGTTGAAGAGAGGGGGCTCGGGGCCAACGTCCTGACTTTC
CDR3: CSVEERGLGANVLTF
length: 15
V: TRBV29-1
size: -
J: TRBJ2-6
D: TRBD1

DNA: TGTGCCATCCCCTGGGGCACAGATACGCAGTATTTT
CDR3: CAIPWGTDTQYF
length: 12
V: TRBV7-9
size: -
J: TRBJ2-3
D: -

DNA: TGTGCCAGCTGTCGGGGGAACACTGAAGCTTTCTTT
CDR3: CASCRGNTEAFF
length: 12
V: TRBV5-8
size: once
J: TRBJ1-1
D: -

DNA: TGTGCCACCAGTGTGGACAACCACTATGGCTACACCTTC
CDR3: CATSVDNHYGYTF
length: 13
V: TRBV24-1
size: -
J: TRBJ1-2
D: -

DNA: TGTGCCAGCAGCCCTCCGGGACTAGCGGGAGGCACAGATACGCAGTATTTT
CDR3: CASSPPGLAGGTDTQYF
length: 17
V: TRBV9
size: -
J: TRBJ2-3
D: TRBD2

DNA: TGTGCCAGCAGTTACTCAGGGGTTAGCAATCAGCCCCAGCATTTT
CDR3: CASSYSGVSNQPQHF
length: 15
V: TRBV6-2/TRBV6-3
size: -
J: TRBJ1-5
D: -

DNA: TGCAGTGCTAGTGGGGGCGATTTTGGCTACACCTTC
CDR3: CSASGGDFGYTF
length: 12
V: TRBV20-1
size: -
J: TRBJ1-2
D: -

DNA: TGTGCCAGTGGGACTACGAACACCGGGGAGCTGTTTTTT
CDR3: CASGTTNTGELFF
length: 13
V: TRBV7-2
size: few
J: TRBJ2-2
D: TRBD2

DNA: TGTGCCAGCAGCTTGGACAGCCTTGATGGTGGCTACACCTTC
CDR3: CASSLDSLDGGYTF
length: 14
V: TRBV7-6
size: -
J: TRBJ1-2
D: -

DNA: TGTGCCAGCAGCTTTGTGGGAACGAGCTCCTACAATGAGCAGTTCTTC
CDR3: CASSFVGTSSYNEQFF
length: 16
V: TRBV11-1
size: once
J: TRBJ2-1
D: -

DNA: TGTGCCAGCAGCCAAGCAGGGGCGCGCGATGAAAAACTGTTTTTT
CDR3: CASSQAGARDEKLFF
length: 15
V: TRBV4-2
size: -
J: TRBJ1-4
D: -

DNA: TGCAGTGCTAGTTATGGAGAACATAGCAATCAGCCCCAGCATTTT
CDR3: CSASYGEHSNQPQHF
length: 15
V: TRBV20-1
size: -
J: TRBJ1-5
D: -

DNA: TGTGCCAGCAGCCGCCGACCGGGACAGGGATTTGCGGATGAAAAACTGTTTTTT
CDR3: CASSRRPGQGFADEKLFF
length: 18
V: TRBV14
size: -
J: TRBJ1-4
D: TRBD1

DNA: TGTGCCAGCAGCTGGAGACAGGGTCGGACTGAAGCTTTCTTT
CDR3: CASSWRQGRTEAFF
length: 14
V: TRBV7-9
size: -
J: TRBJ1-1
D: TRBD1

DNA: TGTGCCAGCAGTGAAAATGATGTGAGGGGTACTGAAGCTTTCTTT
CDR3: CASSENDVRGTEAFF
length: 15
V: TRBV2
size: -
J: TRBJ1-1
D: -

DNA: TGTGCCAGTAGTGAGCGACAGCCGCCTAACTATGGCTACACCTTC
CDR3: CASSERQPPNYGYTF
length: 15
V: TRBV19
size: -
J: TRBJ1-2
D: -

DNA: TGTGCCAGCAGTTACCCCCGGGGAGGGGCCAATCAGCCCCAGCATTTT
CDR3: CASSYPRGGANQPQHF
length: 16
V: TRBV6-2/TRBV6-3
size: -
J: TRBJ1-5
D: -

DNA: TGTGCCAGCAGCGTTACGGGGGGTCAAGATGGCTACACCTTC
CDR3: CASSVTGGQDGYTF
length: 14
V: TRBV9
size: -
J: TRBJ1-2
D: -

DNA: TGTGCCAGCCGCGCAGTGGGCACTGAAGCTTTCTTT
CDR3: CASRAVGTEAFF
length: 12
V: TRBV27
size: -
J: TRBJ1-1
D: -

DNA: TGTGCCAGCAGCTCCCCCGGACGGAAGAACACCGGGGAGCTGTTTTTT
CDR3: CASSSPGRKNTGELFF
length: 16
V: TRBV7-3
size: -
J: TRBJ2-2
D: -

DNA: TGTGCCAGTATTCCCGGACCCGGGGAAAAACTGTTTTTT
CDR3: CASIPGPGEKLFF
length: 13
V: TRBV19
size: -
J: TRBJ1-4
D: -

DNA: TGTGCCACCAGGGACACTGAAACCCCCTACGAGCAGTACTTC
CDR3: CATRDTETPYEQYF
length: 14
V: TRBV15
size: -
J: TRBJ2-7
D: -

DNA: TGTGCCAGCAGTTTATCAGCGAGCTCTGGAAACACCATATATTTT
CDR3: CASSLSASSGNTIYF
length: 15
V: TRBV6-6
size: once
J: TRBJ1-3
D: -

DNA: TGTGCCAGCAGTTTAGAGGAGCTCTATGGCTACACCTTC
CDR3: CASSLEELYGYTF
length: 13
V: TRBV12-3/TRBV12-4
size: -
J: TRBJ1-2
D: -

DNA: TGTGCCAGCAGTGCCCCCGCCGGGATCACAGGGGGCAGTGGCTACACCTTC
CDR3: CASSAPAGITGGSGYTF
length: 17
V: TRBV6-1
size: -
J: TRBJ1-2
D: TRBD1

DNA: TGTGCCAGCAGCTCCGGGACTGATTCCTACAATGAGCAGTTCTTC
CDR3: CASSSGTDSYNEQFF
length: 15
V: TRBV6-2/TRBV6-3
size: -
J: TRBJ2-1
D: -

DNA: TGCGCCAGCAGCCAGCTCCAGGGGGACGAGACCCAGTACTTC
CDR3: CASSQLQGDETQYF
length: 14
V: TRBV4-1
size: -
J: TRBJ2-5
D: TRBD1

DNA: TGCGCCAGCAGCTTGGGGGGGATCAATGAGCAGTTCTTC
CDR3: CASSLGGINEQFF
length: 13
V: TRBV5-1
size: -
J: TRBJ2-1
D: -

DNA: TGCGCCAGCAGCAAGGAGGGGGATGAGCAGTTCTTC
CDR3: CASSKEGDEQFF
length: 12
V: TRBV4-1
size: few
J: TRBJ2-1
D: -

DNA: TGTGCCAGCAGCTTAGTAAGAGGGGAAAAACTGTTTTTT
CDR3: CASSLVRGEKLFF
length: 13
V: TRBV7-2
size: -
J: TRBJ1-4
D: -